The present entry profiles one T cell receptor beta chain with its context. The CDR3 loop spans 16 amino acids. The germline CDR1 and CDR2 sequences are SGDLS and YYNGEE. Trimming at V came to 2 bases and at J to 5 bases, leaving 4 bases not matched to a gene. The sample comes from a study of blood T cell repertoires in COVID-19. Whole-study context: Whether acute or convalescent, the COVID-19 samples came from the United States, Italy and Spain. Sources were T cells, B-cell-depleted T cells, or PBMCs; the material itself was cDNA or gDNA.

Per the original methods: Reference gene primer amplification yielded estimated nucleated cell counts. Data came from immunoSEQ multiplex PCR; TCRdb stores just in-frame clones and leaves some out. The DNA was the basis for D and trimming; V, J and clone size are from that table. The sample records 300,000 or so clones, roughly nine tenths being singletons. Material for sequencing was peripheral blood. The chain recombines TRBV9 with TRBJ2-1; 13 bases match TRBD2. The clonotype was recovered from a man between 18 and 35 years old who had recovered from COVID-19. CDR3 amino acids: CASSVAGTSGDNEQFF. The CDR3 nucleotides are TGTGCCAGCAGCGTCGCCGGGACTAGCGGGGACAATGAGCAGTTCTTC.